These 22 T cell receptor beta chains originate from one sample sequenced in a study of blood T cell repertoires in COVID-19. The data were produced by immunoSEQ multiplex PCR, yet TCRdb's version contains in-frame clones alone and is incomplete. The sample shows hundreds of thousands of clones, about 85% of them seen only once. Sequencing input: peripheral blood. These receptors all stem from a man between 18 and 29 years old with active or convalescent COVID-19.

The chain combines TRBV6-5 with TRBJ2-2; no firm D call. The germline V gene encodes CDR1 MNHEY and CDR2 SVGAGI. The CDR3 has 12 amino acids. Trimming took 7 bases from V and 7 from J, leaving 10 bases between them. CDR3 region: CASKRSYGELFF. CDR3 coding DNA: TGTGCCAGCAAACGGAGTTACGGGGAGCTGTTTTTT.

Of note for this clone: Different DNA sequences within this sample yield the same CDR3. The gene calls are TRBV29-1 and TRBJ1-1, with no clear D. Germline values: CDR1 SQVTM, CDR2 ANQGSEA. CDR3 length: 12 residues. V was shortened by 1 base and J by 4 bases, with 7 bases between the two germline ends. The CDR3 DNA reads TGCAGCGTTGAAGGGGGAGGCACTGAAGCTTTCTTT. This translates into CSVEGGGTEAFF.

Note on this clone: This sample also contains other DNA sequences that code for the same CDR3. The CDR3 nucleotides read TGTGCCATCAGTGAGTCTTTTACGGGGGGCTACACCTTC. Its protein is CAISESFTGGYTF. The chain employs TRBV10-3 and TRBJ1-2, with unresolved D. The CDR3 totals 13 residues. CDR1 is ENHRY, CDR2 SYGVKD, per germline. V lost 0 bases, J lost 8 bases, and 10 bases lay in between.

The CDR3: CASSQGAPRQPLYEQYF. DNA for the CDR3: TGTGCCAGCAGCCAAGGCGCACCGCGACAGCCCCTCTACGAGCAGTACTTC. The chain couples TRBV3-1 (or the pseudogene TRBV3-2) to TRBJ2-7; tentative D call: TRBD1 (5 bases). Germline V CDR1 and CDR2: LGHDT, YNNKEL (reference sequence). This CDR3 is 17 amino acids long. The ends were cut back, 1 base at V and 3 bases at J, with 19 bases in the middle.

CDR3 amino acids: CASSESESRGVQYF. In DNA form, the CDR3 reads TGTGCCAGCAGTGAAAGCGAGTCTCGGGGGGTTCAGTACTTC. This chain uses TRBV2 with TRBJ2-5, with 7 bases that match TRBD2. This CDR3 has 14 residues. The junction had 11 bases not matched to a gene; V was cut back by 2 bases and J by 11 bases. Germline CDR1 is SNHLY and CDR2 is FYNNEI.

The CDR3 sequence is CASSSRERELSGNTIYF. The CDR3 DNA is TGTGCCAGCAGCTCCCGGGAACGGGAACTCTCTGGAAACACCATATATTTT. V is TRBV21-1 and J is TRBJ1-3. TRBV21-1 is noted as a pseudogene. CDR3 length: 17 residues.

This chain links TRBV6-5 with TRBJ1-2, with a possible D match to TRBD1 (6 bases). Trimming stripped 6 bases from V and 2 bases from J, with 10 bases between. The length of the CDR3 is 13 residues. Germline V lookup: CDR1 MNHEY, CDR2 SVGAGI. CDR3 sequence: CASRQTGNYGYTF. CDR3 sequence (DNA): TGTGCCAGCAGGCAAACAGGGAACTATGGCTACACCTTC.

Here the CDR3 DNA reads TGTGCCATCAGTGCCCCAGGACAGGGAGGGGAGCAGTACTTC. Amino acid sequence: CAISAPGQGGEQYF. V gene TRBV10-3 combines with J gene TRBJ2-7, with TRBD1 as a possible D gene (8 bases). In germline, CDR1 is ENHRY, CDR2 SYGVKD. The germline V and J ends were trimmed by 4 bases and 7 bases, with 17 bases remaining between them. The CDR3 sequence is 14 residues long.

The V call is TRBV28, the J call TRBJ1-6, with TRBD1 matching 8 bases. V trimming: 5 bases; J trimming: 9 bases; junction bases outside the gene matches: 9. The germline V gene has CDR1 MDHEN and CDR2 SYDVKM. The CDR3 has 15 amino acids. CDR3 coding DNA: TGTGCCAGCAGTCCTGACAGGGGTCGGCGTTCACCCCTCCACTTT. It is translated as CASSPDRGRRSPLHF.

The chain recombines TRBV25-1 with TRBJ1-1, with D tentatively TRBD1 (5 bases). This CDR3 has 16 residues. V gave up 6 bases and J gave up 0 bases, with 17 bases separating them. The germline V gene encodes CDR1 MGHDK and CDR2 SYGVNS. The CDR3 region is CASRSGLQVMNTEAFF. The CDR3, as DNA: TGTGCCAGCAGATCCGGGCTACAGGTCATGAACACTGAAGCTTTCTTT.

The chain uses TRBV28 and TRBJ1-2; D possibly corresponds to TRBD1 (6 bases). Germline V CDR1 and CDR2: MDHEN, SYDVKM. The CDR3 has 14 residues. The V gene lost 5 bases and the J gene lost 8 bases, with 18 bases spanning the gap. The CDR3 nucleotides are TGTGCCAGCAGTCTCAGTGGGGGGGCCGAAGGCTACACCTTC. This codes for CASSLSGGAEGYTF.

The genes are TRBV5-5 and TRBJ2-3, with 8 bases that match TRBD2. CDR3 size: 15 residues. Germline values: CDR1 SGHKS, CDR2 YYEKEE (reference sequence). The junction had 6 bases not matched to a gene; V was cut back by 6 bases and J by 0 bases. In nucleotides, the CDR3 is TGTGCCAGCATACTAGCTAGCGGGAGCACAGATACGCAGTATTTT. It yields the protein CASILASGSTDTQYF.

The rearrangement links TRBV4-1 to TRBJ1-4; D is unresolved. CDR3 length: 17 amino acids. The germline V gene has CDR1 MGHRA and CDR2 YSYEKL. Trimming took 2 bases from V and 0 from J, leaving 13 bases between them. DNA for the CDR3: TGCGCCAGCAGCCAAACTAGTCGGAGTGCAACTAATGAAAAACTGTTTTTT. Its protein product is CASSQTSRSATNEKLFF.

The chain couples TRBV5-1 to TRBJ1-1; D not resolved. The germline CDR1 and CDR2 sequences are SGHRS and YFSETQ. The CDR3 sequence is 14 residues long. Trimming pared 0 bases from V and 1 base from J, leaving 7 bases between. CDR3 DNA: TGCGCCAGCAGCTTGGACCCCAGGAACACTGAAGCTTTCTTT. Translating it yields CASSLDPRNTEAFF.

The chain has TRBV7-6 and TRBJ2-7; the D gene is possibly TRBD1 (5 bases). V shed 5 bases and J shed 7 bases, with 21 bases lying between them. CDR1 and CDR2 (germline): SGHVS, FNYEAQ. The CDR3 covers 15 residues. In DNA, the CDR3 is TGTGCCAGCAGCGGCCGGTGGACCCAGGGTGGGGAGCAGTACTTC. Residues: CASSGRWTQGGEQYF.

The chain joins TRBV10-3 to TRBJ1-1; 7 positions agree with TRBD1. Germline CDR1 ENHRY, CDR2 SYGVKD. The CDR3 extends over 15 amino acids. J was trimmed by 1 base and V by 6 bases; bases with no gene match: 8. The CDR3 sequence is CAIRGVGTENTEAFF. As DNA, the CDR3 is TGTGCCATCAGGGGGGTAGGGACAGAGAACACTGAAGCTTTCTTT.

The chain combines TRBV2 with TRBJ2-5; no clear D gene. The CDR3 length is 11 residues. Trimming stripped 7 bases from V and 3 bases from J, with 6 bases between. Germline lookup yields CDR1 SNHLY and CDR2 FYNNEI. In DNA, the CDR3 is TGTGCCAGCACTCCAGAAGAGACCCAGTACTTC. Translating it yields CASTPEETQYF.

J is TRBJ1-2 and V is TRBV19, with 9 nucleotides matching TRBD1. J was trimmed by 5 bases and V by 3 bases; bases with no gene match: 7. The CDR3 spans 15 residues. Germline-derived CDR1 and CDR2 are LNHDA and SQIVND (reference sequence). CDR3 DNA: TGTGCCAGTAGTATTTTGGGACAGGGCAATTATGGCTACACCTTC. It encodes CASSILGQGNYGYTF.

This sequence joins TRBV7-8 and TRBJ2-1, with D maybe TRBD2 (6 bases). Germline CDR1 is SGHVS and CDR2 is FQNEAQ. The CDR3 spans 16 residues. Trimming left V 1 base short and J 6 bases short, with 16 bases between. The CDR3 DNA reads TGTGCCAGCAGCTTAGTCTGGAGGGAGAGGGCCAATGAGCAGTTCTTC. As protein: CASSLVWRERANEQFF.

V and J are TRBV9 and TRBJ2-2, with D perhaps matching TRBD2 (6 bases). The germline gives CDR1 SGDLS, CDR2 YYNGEE. Trimming pared 4 bases from V and 0 bases from J, leaving 13 bases between. CDR3 size: 16 residues. The DNA for the CDR3 is TGTGCCAGCAGCTTCGGGGCGGGGCCGAACACCGGGGAGCTGTTTTTT. Translating gives CASSFGAGPNTGELFF. Together with reference TRBV9 and TRBJ2-2, the CDR3 gives the full variable domain: DSGVTQTPKHLITATGQRVTLRCSPRSGDLSVYWYQQSLDQGLQFLIQYYNGEERAKGNILERFSAQQFPDLHSELNLSSLELGDSALYFCASSFGAGPNTGELFFGEGSRLTVL.

This chain connects TRBV7-2 to TRBJ2-3, with TRBD2 identical over 9 bases. Germline CDR1 SGHTA, CDR2 FQGNSA. V was clipped by 3 bases and J by 0 bases; unmatched bases: 7. The CDR3 has 17 residues. This CDR3 is CASSLAGGPSSTDTQYF. The CDR3 DNA reads TGTGCCAGCAGCTTGGCGGGAGGGCCATCAAGCACAGATACGCAGTATTTT.

The chain links TRBV27 to TRBJ1-5; D remains ambiguous. Germline V lookup: CDR1 MNHEY, CDR2 SMNVEV (reference sequence). V lost 6 bases to trimming and J lost 2 bases, with 11 bases between them. The CDR3 has 14 residues. The CDR3, as DNA: TGTGCCAGCAGGTCGCCGAGTGGCAATCAGCCCCAGCATTTT. This translates into CASRSPSGNQPQHF.